The present entry profiles one TCR beta chain with its context. As yet, its antigen is unknown. The CDR3 contains 14 residues. The germline V and J ends were trimmed by 1 base and 7 bases, with 13 bases remaining between them. Germline V gene sequence: CDR1 SGHTA, CDR2 FQGNSA. This specimen belongs to a study of cytomegalovirus exposure and HLA in healthy donors. Whole-study results and caveats: Sequencing likely produced, as an artifact, a cluster of highly shared sequence variants. In a later analysis, V- and J-gene trimming of beta chains associated with a DCLRE1C missense variant, replicated independently. Highest at DRB1 and lowest at HLA-C, TCR association rates differed among HLA loci in a later analysis. Cytomegalovirus-associated TCR beta chains were listed, numbering 150 to 200.

Primers for the PCR totalled 60 Vbeta and 13 Jbeta. TCRdb keeps only in-frame clones here, not all; method: immunoSEQ multiplex PCR. Among about 140,000 clones listed, 77% were seen once. The sequencing sample was made of PBMCs. This rearrangement joins TRBV7-2 to TRBJ1-2; D is undetermined. This clonotype was obtained from a male donor in good health and CMV-seronegative. CDR3 DNA: TGTGCCAGCAGCTTAGATTCTGGCCCTGGTGGCTACACCTTC. Protein sequence: CASSLDSGPGGYTF.